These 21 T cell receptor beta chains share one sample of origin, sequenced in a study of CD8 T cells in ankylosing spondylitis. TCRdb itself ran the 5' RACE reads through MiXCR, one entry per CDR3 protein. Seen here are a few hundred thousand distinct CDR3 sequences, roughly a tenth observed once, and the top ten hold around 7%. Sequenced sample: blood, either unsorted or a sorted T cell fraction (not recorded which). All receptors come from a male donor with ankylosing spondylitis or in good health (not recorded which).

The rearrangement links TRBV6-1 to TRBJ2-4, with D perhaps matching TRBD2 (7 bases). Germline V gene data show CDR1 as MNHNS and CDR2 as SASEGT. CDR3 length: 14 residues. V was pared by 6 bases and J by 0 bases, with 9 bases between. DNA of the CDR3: TGTGCCAGCAGAGGGGGGGGAGCCAAAAACATTCAGTACTTC. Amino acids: CASRGGGAKNIQYF.

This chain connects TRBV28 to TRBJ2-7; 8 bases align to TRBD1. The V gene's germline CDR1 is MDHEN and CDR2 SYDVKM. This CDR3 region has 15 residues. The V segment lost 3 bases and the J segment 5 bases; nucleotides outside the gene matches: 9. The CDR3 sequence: CASSLVFGQGHEQYF. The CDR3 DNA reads TGTGCCAGCAGTTTGGTGTTCGGACAGGGACACGAGCAGTACTTC.

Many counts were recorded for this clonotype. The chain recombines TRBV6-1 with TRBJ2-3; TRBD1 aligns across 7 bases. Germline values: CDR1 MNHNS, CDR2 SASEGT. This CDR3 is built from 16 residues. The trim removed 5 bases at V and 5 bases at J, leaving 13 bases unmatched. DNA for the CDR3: TGTGCCAGCAGTCCACGGAACAGGGGTTCTGAAGATACGCAGTATTTT. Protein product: CASSPRNRGSEDTQYF.

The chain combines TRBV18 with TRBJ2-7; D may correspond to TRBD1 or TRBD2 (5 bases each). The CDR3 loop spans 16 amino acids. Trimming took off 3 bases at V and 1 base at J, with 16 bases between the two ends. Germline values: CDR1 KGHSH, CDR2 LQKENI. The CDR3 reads CASSPIGATVSYEQYF. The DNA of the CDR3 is TGTGCCAGCTCACCTATCGGGGCGACAGTTTCCTACGAGCAGTACTTC. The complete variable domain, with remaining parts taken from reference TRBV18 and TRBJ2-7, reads NAGVMQNPRHLVRRRGQEARLRCSPMKGHSHVYWYRQLPEEGLKFMVYLQKENIIDESGMPKERFSAEFPKEGPSILRIQQVVRGDSAAYFCASSPIGATVSYEQYFGPGTRLTVT.

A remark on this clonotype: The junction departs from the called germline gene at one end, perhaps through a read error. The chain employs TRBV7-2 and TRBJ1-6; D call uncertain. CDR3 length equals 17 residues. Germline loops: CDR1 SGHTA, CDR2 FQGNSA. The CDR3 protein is CASSLAGSGSNNSPLHF. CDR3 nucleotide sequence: TGTGCCAGCAGCCTAGCAGGTTCGGGCTCGAATAATTCACCCCTCCACTTT. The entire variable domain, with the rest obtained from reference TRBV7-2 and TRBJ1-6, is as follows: GAGVSQSPSNKVTEKGKDVELRCDPISGHTALYWYRQSLGQGLEFLIYFQGNSAPDKSGLPSDRFSAERTGGSVSTLTIQRTQQEDSAVYLCASSLAGSGSNNSPLHFGNGTRLTVT.

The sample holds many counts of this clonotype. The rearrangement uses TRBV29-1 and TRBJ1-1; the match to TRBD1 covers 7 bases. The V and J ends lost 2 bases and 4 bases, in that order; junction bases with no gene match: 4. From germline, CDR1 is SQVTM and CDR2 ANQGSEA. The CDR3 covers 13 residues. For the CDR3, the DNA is TGCAGCGTTGAAAGACAGGGCCTCACTGAAGCTTTCTTT. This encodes CSVERQGLTEAFF.

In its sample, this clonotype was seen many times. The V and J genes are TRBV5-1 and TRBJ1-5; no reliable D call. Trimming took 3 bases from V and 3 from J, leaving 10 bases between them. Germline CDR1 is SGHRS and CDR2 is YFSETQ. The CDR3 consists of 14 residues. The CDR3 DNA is TGCGCCAGCAGCTCCGGCGGGCCCAATCAGCCCCAGCATTTT. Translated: CASSSGGPNQPQHF.

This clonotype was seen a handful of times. The CDR3: CSVEDPSGAGGELFF. CDR3 coding DNA: TGCAGCGTTGAAGATCCATCCGGGGCCGGCGGGGAGCTGTTTTTT. The rearrangement joins TRBV29-1 to TRBJ2-2; D assignment may be TRBD1 or TRBD2 (5 bases each). Germline V gene lookup returns CDR1 SQVTM and CDR2 ANQGSEA. V lost 0 bases, J lost 7 bases, and 15 bases lay in between. The CDR3 length is 15 residues.

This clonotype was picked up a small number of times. CDR3 DNA sequence: TGTGCCAGCAGCCCACGGGACAGCCACCAAGAGACCCAGTACTTC. Translated, it gives CASSPRDSHQETQYF. This sequence joins TRBV12-3 or TRBV12-4 and TRBJ2-5; 7 bases fit TRBD1. V shed 6 bases, J shed 0 bases, and the junction held 7 bases outside the gene matches. This CDR3 contains 15 residues.

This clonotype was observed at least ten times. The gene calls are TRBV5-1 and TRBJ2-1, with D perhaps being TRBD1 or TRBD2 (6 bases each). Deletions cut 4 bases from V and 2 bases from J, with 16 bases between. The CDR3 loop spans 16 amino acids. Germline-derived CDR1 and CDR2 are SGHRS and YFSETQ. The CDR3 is CASSRGDGGTYNEQFF. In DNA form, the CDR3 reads TGCGCCAGCAGCAGGGGGGACGGCGGCACCTACAATGAGCAGTTCTTC.

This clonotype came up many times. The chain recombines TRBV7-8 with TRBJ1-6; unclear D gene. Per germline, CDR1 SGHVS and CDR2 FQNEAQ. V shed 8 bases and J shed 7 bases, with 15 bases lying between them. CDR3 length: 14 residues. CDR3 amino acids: CASAPTADNSPLHF. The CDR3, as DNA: TGTGCCAGCGCCCCCACCGCTGACAATTCACCCCTCCACTTT.

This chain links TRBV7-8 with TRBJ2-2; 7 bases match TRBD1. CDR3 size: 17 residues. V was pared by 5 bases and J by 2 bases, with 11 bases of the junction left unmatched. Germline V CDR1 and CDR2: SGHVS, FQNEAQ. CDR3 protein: CASSPRLGQRNTGELFF. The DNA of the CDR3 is TGTGCCAGCAGCCCTCGATTGGGACAGCGAAACACCGGGGAGCTGTTTTTT.

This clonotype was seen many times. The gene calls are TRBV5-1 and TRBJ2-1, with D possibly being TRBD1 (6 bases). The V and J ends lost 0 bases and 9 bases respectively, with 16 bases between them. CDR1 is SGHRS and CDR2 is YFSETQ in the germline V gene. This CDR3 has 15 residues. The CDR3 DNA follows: TGCGCCAGCAGCTTGGGACAGGTTATTATGGGTGAGCAGTTCTTC. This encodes CASSLGQVIMGEQFF.

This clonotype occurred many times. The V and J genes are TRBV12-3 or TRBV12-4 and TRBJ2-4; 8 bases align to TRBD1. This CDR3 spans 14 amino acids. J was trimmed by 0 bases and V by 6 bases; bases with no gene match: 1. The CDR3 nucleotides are TGTGCCAGCAGGGGGACAGGAGCCAAAAACATTCAGTACTTC. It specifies CASRGTGAKNIQYF.

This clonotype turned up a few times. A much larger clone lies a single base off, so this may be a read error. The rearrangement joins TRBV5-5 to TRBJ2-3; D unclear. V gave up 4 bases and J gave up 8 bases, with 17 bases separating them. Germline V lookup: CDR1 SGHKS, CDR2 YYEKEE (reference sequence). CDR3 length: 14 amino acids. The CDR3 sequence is CASSPVVGTVTQYF. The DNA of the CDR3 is TGTGCCAGCAGCCCGGTAGTTGGCACCGTTACGCAGTATTTT.

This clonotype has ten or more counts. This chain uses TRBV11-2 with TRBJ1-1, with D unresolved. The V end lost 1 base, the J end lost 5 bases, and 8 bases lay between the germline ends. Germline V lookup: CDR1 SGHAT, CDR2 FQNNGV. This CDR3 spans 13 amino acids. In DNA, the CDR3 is TGTGCCAGCAGCTTAGGACGGACGACTGAAGCTTTCTTT. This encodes CASSLGRTTEAFF.

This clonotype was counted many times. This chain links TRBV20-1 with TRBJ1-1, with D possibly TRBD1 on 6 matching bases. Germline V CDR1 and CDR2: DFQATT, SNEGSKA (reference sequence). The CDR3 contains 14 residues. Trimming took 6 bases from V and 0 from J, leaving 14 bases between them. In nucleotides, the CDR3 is TGCAGTGCCAGTACAGGGTTTGTGAACACTGAAGCTTTCTTT. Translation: CSASTGFVNTEAFF.

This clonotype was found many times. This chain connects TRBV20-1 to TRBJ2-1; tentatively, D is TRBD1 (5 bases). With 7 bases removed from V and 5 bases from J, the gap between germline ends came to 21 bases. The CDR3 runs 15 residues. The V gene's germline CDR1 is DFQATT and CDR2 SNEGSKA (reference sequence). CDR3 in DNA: TGCAGTGGGAAAGTCAGGCAGGGATGGAACAATGAGCAGTTCTTC. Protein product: CSGKVRQGWNNEQFF.

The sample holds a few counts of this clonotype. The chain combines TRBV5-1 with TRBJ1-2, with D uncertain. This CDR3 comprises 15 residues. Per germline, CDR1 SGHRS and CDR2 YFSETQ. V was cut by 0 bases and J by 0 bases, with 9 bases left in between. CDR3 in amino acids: CASSLGLGTNYGYTF. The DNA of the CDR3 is TGCGCCAGCAGCTTGGGCCTCGGCACTAACTATGGCTACACCTTC.

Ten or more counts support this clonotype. This CDR3 reads CSAQLAGVGTDTQYF. Written as DNA, the CDR3 is TGCAGCGCCCAACTAGCGGGGGTCGGCACAGATACGCAGTATTTT. The chain is built from TRBV29-1 and TRBJ2-3; TRBD2 aligns across 11 bases. J lost 1 base, V lost 7 bases, and 7 bases had no gene match. Per germline, CDR1 SQVTM and CDR2 ANQGSEA. The CDR3 sequence is 15 residues long.

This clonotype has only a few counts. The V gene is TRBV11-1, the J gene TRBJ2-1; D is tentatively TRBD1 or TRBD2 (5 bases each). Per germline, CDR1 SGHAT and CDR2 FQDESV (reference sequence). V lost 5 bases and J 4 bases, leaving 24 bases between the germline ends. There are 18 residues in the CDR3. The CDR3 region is CASSPTRGGYPLYNEQFF. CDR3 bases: TGTGCCAGCAGCCCGACGAGGGGTGGGTACCCCTTGTACAATGAGCAGTTCTTC.